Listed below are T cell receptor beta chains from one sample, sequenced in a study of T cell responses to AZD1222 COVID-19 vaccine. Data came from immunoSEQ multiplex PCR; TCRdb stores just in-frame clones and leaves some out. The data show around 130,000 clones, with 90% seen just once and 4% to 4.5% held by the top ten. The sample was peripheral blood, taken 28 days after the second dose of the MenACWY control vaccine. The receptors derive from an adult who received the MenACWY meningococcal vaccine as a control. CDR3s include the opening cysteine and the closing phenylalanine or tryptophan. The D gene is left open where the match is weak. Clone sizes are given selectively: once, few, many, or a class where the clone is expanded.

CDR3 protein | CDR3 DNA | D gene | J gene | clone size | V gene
CATSSPDRGNTEAFF | TGTGCCACCAGCTCTCCAGACAGGGGGAACACTGAAGCTTTCTTT | TRBD1 | TRBJ1-1 | . | TRBV15
CASSPPPGGADTQYF | TGTGCCAGCTCACCACCGCCGGGGGGGGCAGATACGCAGTATTTT | TRBD2 | TRBJ2-3 | . | TRBV18
CASSLSDRGSYEQYF | TGTGCCAGCAGTTTATCGGACAGGGGTTCCTACGAGCAGTACTTC | TRBD1 | TRBJ2-7 | medium-sized | TRBV27
CATATSGEGYNEQFF | TGTGCCACCGCGACTTCGGGGGAGGGCTACAATGAGCAGTTCTTC | TRBD2 | TRBJ2-1 | . | TRBV15
CAWTKRRVGTEAFF | TGTGCCTGGACTAAACGGAGGGTTGGCACTGAAGCTTTCTTT | . | TRBJ1-1 | . | TRBV30
CASSGQGTSTDTQYF | TGTGCCAGCAGCGGACAGGGAACTAGCACAGATACGCAGTATTTT | TRBD1 | TRBJ2-3 | once | TRBV13
CASNEDRGLDEQFF | TGTGCCAGCAACGAGGACAGGGGGCTCGATGAGCAGTTCTTC | TRBD1 | TRBJ2-1 | . | TRBV2
CASSQQSNTEAFF | TGTGCCAGCAGCCAACAGAGTAACACTGAAGCTTTCTTT | . | TRBJ1-1 | few | TRBV3-1/TRBV3-2
CASSLRDNLEKLFF | TGTGCCAGCAGCCTCCGGGACAATCTCGAAAAACTGTTTTTT | . | TRBJ1-4 | . | TRBV7-9
CASSFGDRGFKTGNTIYF | TGTGCCAGCAGTTTTGGGGACAGGGGGTTTAAAACTGGAAACACCATATATTTT | TRBD1 | TRBJ1-3 | . | TRBV7-9
CASSESGTGKAGELFF | TGCGCCAGCAGTGAGTCGGGGACAGGGAAGGCCGGGGAGCTGTTTTTT | TRBD1 | TRBJ2-2 | . | TRBV10-1
CASSDPTGTQKETQYF | TGTGCCAGCAGTGACCCAACCGGGACACAAAAAGAGACCCAGTACTTC | . | TRBJ2-5 | . | TRBV6-1
CASSLTDIRSYNEQFF | TGTGCCAGCAGCTTAACGGACATAAGATCCTACAATGAGCAGTTCTTC | . | TRBJ2-1 | . | TRBV7-9
CASNTQRHQMNTEAFF | TGTGCCAGCAACACCCAAAGGCATCAAATGAACACTGAAGCTTTCTTT | . | TRBJ1-1 | once | TRBV5-5
CASSLPSGTGFFNEQFF | TGTGCCAGCAGCTTACCCTCCGGGACAGGGTTTTTCAATGAGCAGTTCTTC | TRBD1 | TRBJ2-1 | once | TRBV7-9
CSASPGADTQYF | TGCAGTGCTAGTCCTGGAGCAGATACGCAGTATTTT | . | TRBJ2-3 | . | TRBV20-1
CASSLYRGQKLFF | TGTGCCAGCAGTCTATACAGGGGCCAGAAACTGTTTTTT | TRBD1 | TRBJ1-4 | . | TRBV6-5
CASSHRQGTGELFF | TGTGCCAGCAGCCACCGACAGGGGACCGGGGAGCTGTTTTTT | TRBD1 | TRBJ2-2 | . | TRBV7-6
CASSSGGFTDTQYF | TGTGCCAGCAGCTCCGGGGGGTTCACAGATACGCAGTATTTT | TRBD2 | TRBJ2-3 | . | TRBV7-8
CASSFPNSDTQYF | TGTGCCAGCAGTTTCCCGAATTCAGATACGCAGTATTTT | . | TRBJ2-3 | . | TRBV28
CASRRDRGIYGYTF | TGTGCCAGCAGGCGGGACAGGGGAATCTATGGCTACACCTTC | TRBD1 | TRBJ1-2 | . | TRBV28
CASSFERRGQAFF | TGTGCCAGCAGTTTTGAACGGAGAGGGCAAGCTTTCTTT | . | TRBJ1-1 | . | TRBV6-5
CASSYGGQLTEAFF | TGTGCCAGCAGTTACGGCGGACAGCTCACTGAAGCTTTCTTT | . | TRBJ1-1 | . | TRBV6-2/TRBV6-3
CASSKGLAGGQETQYF | TGTGCCAGTAGTAAGGGACTAGCGGGGGGACAAGAGACCCAGTACTTC | TRBD2 | TRBJ2-5 | . | TRBV19
CATSLGGELFF | TGTGCCACCAGCCTGGGCGGGGAGCTGTTTTTT | . | TRBJ2-2 | . | TRBV15
CASSRQGAGAGYNEQFF | TGTGCCAGCAGCCGACAGGGAGCGGGGGCGGGCTACAATGAGCAGTTCTTC | . | TRBJ2-1 | . | TRBV7-9
CASSIHSLNYGYTF | TGTGCCAGTAGTATTCACAGCCTCAACTATGGCTACACCTTC | . | TRBJ1-2 | . | TRBV19
CASSLSGGSTQYF | TGTGCCAGCAGTTTGAGCGGGGGAAGTACGCAGTATTTT | TRBD2 | TRBJ2-3 | . | TRBV12-3/TRBV12-4
CASSYQAYETQYF | TGTGCCAGCAGTTACCAAGCATACGAGACCCAGTACTTC | . | TRBJ2-5 | . | TRBV6-2/TRBV6-3
CASSLRLAESEQFF | TGCGCCAGCAGCTTGAGGCTAGCGGAGTCTGAGCAGTTCTTC | TRBD2 | TRBJ2-1 | . | TRBV5-1
CASSHGDPGELFF | TGTGCCAGCAGCCACGGAGATCCCGGGGAGCTGTTTTTT | . | TRBJ2-2 | . | TRBV4-2
CASSRDSNSNQPQHF | TGTGCCAGCAGCAGAGACAGTAATAGCAATCAGCCCCAGCATTTT | . | TRBJ1-5 | once | TRBV7-9
CASSEEGTGGNTEAFF | TGTGCCAGCAGTGAAGAAGGGACAGGGGGCAATACTGAAGCTTTCTTT | TRBD1 | TRBJ1-1 | . | TRBV27
CATSISGNQPQHF | TGTGCCACCAGTATTTCAGGGAACCAGCCCCAGCATTTT | . | TRBJ1-5 | . | TRBV24-1
CASSSQGGVSYNEQFF | TGTGCCAGCAGCTCCCAAGGAGGGGTCTCCTACAATGAGCAGTTCTTC | . | TRBJ2-1 | . | TRBV7-3
CASSVVPRTSGAEQFF | TGTGCCAGCAGCGTAGTCCCACGGACTAGCGGGGCAGAGCAGTTCTTC | TRBD2 | TRBJ2-1 | . | TRBV9
CASSILFPSRNTEAFF | TGTGCCAGTAGTATTTTATTTCCCAGTAGGAACACTGAAGCTTTCTTT | . | TRBJ1-1 | . | TRBV19
CATSSNFGELFF | TGTGCCACCAGCTCCAATTTTGGAGAACTGTTTTTT | . | TRBJ1-4 | . | TRBV15
CASSLDSSTDTQYF | TGCGCCAGCAGCTTGGACTCCTCCACAGATACGCAGTATTTT | . | TRBJ2-3 | . | TRBV5-1
CASSRTDWDSPLHF | TGTGCCAGCAGTCGGACAGACTGGGATTCACCCCTCCACTTT | . | TRBJ1-6 | . | TRBV25-1
CASSFSRGEYEQYF | TGCGCCAGCAGCTTCTCCCGGGGGGAGTACGAGCAGTACTTC | TRBD2 | TRBJ2-7 | . | TRBV5-1
CASSLVPGGVTDTQYF | TGTGCCAGCAGCTTGGTTCCGGGTGGAGTCACAGATACGCAGTATTTT | . | TRBJ2-3 | . | TRBV5-5
CASSIAGQGSRELFF | TGTGCCAGTAGTATCGCGGGACAGGGGTCGCGGGAACTGTTTTTT | TRBD1 | TRBJ1-4 | . | TRBV19
CASSRQFSYEQYF | TGTGCCAGCAGTCGACAGTTCTCCTACGAGCAGTACTTC | . | TRBJ2-7 | . | TRBV27
CASSIDRGAALGLTLHF | TGTGCCAGTAGTATAGATCGTGGGGCAGCCCTTGGTTTGACCCTCCACTTT | . | TRBJ1-6 | . | TRBV19
CASSVPVAGGMGETQYF | TGTGCCAGCAGCGTACCCGTAGCGGGGGGAATGGGGGAGACCCAGTACTTC | TRBD2 | TRBJ2-5 | . | TRBV9
CAWSVRGGQPQHF | TGTGCCTGGAGTGTACGGGGTGGTCAGCCCCAGCATTTT | . | TRBJ1-5 | . | TRBV30
CASRTPGVTQYF | TGTGCCAGCAGGACGCCGGGGGTCACGCAGTATTTT | . | TRBJ2-3 | . | TRBV28
CARDRVMNTEAFF | TGTGCCAGGGACCGTGTGATGAACACTGAAGCTTTCTTT | . | TRBJ1-1 | . | TRBV6-6
CASRGGQLNQPQHF | TGTGCCAGCAGGGGGGGACAGCTCAATCAGCCCCAGCATTTT | TRBD1 | TRBJ1-5 | . | TRBV2
CASSLIQAGGINEQFF | TGTGCCAGCAGTTTAATCCAAGCGGGAGGAATCAATGAGCAGTTCTTC | TRBD2 | TRBJ2-1 | . | TRBV27
CASKRTSGNEQFF | TGTGCCAGCAAACGGACTAGCGGTAATGAGCAGTTCTTC | TRBD2 | TRBJ2-1 | few | TRBV2
CASSLAGKTQYF | TGTGCCAGCAGCTTAGCAGGGAAGACCCAGTACTTC | . | TRBJ2-5 | once | TRBV7-9
CASSRPGTGRYTEAFF | TGTGCCAGCAGCCGTCCCGGGACAGGGAGGTACACTGAAGCTTTCTTT | TRBD1 | TRBJ1-1 | . | TRBV28